The present T cell receptor (beta chain) was sequenced within a study of spatial heterogeneity in lung cancer. V was cut by 4 bases and J by 7 bases, with 14 bases left in between. The CDR3 consists of 12 residues. Germline V CDR1 and CDR2: SQVTM, ANQGSEA. This clonotype was seen ten or more times. TCRdb re-called the 5' RACE reads with MiXCR, one entry per CDR3 protein. The data show tens of thousands of distinct CDR3 sequences, roughly 8% seen once. Noted time point: sample taken at primary tumor resection. The chain is built from TRBV29-1 and TRBJ2-7; maybe TRBD2 (5 bases). The source was PBMCs, collected at surgery. The TCR was taken from a male donor with early-stage non-small cell lung cancer. CDR3: CSVGRTPGEQYF. In DNA form, the CDR3 reads TGCAGCGTTGGTCGGACTCCCGGGGAGCAGTACTTC.